This T cell receptor (beta chain) was recovered during a study of graft-versus-host responses after intestinal transplantation (dated by TCRdb to the early 2020s). Context from the whole study: The transplants that recipients received were multivisceral, liver-intestinal, or isolated intestinal. All recipients received anti-thymocyte globulin induction followed by maintenance tacrolimus and steroids for about three years. Graft-versus-host and host-versus-graft alloreactive T cell clones were tracked in the graft, circulation and bone marrow after intestinal transplantation using bulk TCR-beta CDR3 sequencing. To identify alloreactive clones, pre-transplant mixed lymphocyte reaction products were sequenced and compared with unstimulated pre-transplant donor and recipient T cells. The cohort enrolled 20 to 30 intestinal transplant recipients, one of whom was a retransplant, and a few patients without pretransplant specimens were excluded. Donor T cell macrochimerism was defined as a peak of at least 4% donor T cells among recipient peripheral blood mononuclear cells. Rather than being sequenced by the commercial service, samples from a few later patients were sequenced in-house on an Illumina MiSeq and processed with MiXCR.

The paper as a whole reports these results and caveats: Early after transplant, peak levels of circulating GvH clones were associated with declines in HvG clones. GvH clones were detected in recipient bone marrow, and some appeared earlier in ileal mucosa or blood, consistent with an intestinal mucosal origin. In patients with donor T cell macrochimerism, the allografts had high GvH to HvG T cell clonal ratios. Conclusions were limited by the relatively low number and heterogeneity of intestinal transplant patients.

Library preparation used the immunoSEQ multiplex PCR assay. For most patients, genomic DNA was isolated with the Qiagen DNeasy Blood and Tissue Kit and sent frozen to Adaptive Biotechnologies for TCR sequencing. For most patients, genomic DNA was subjected to high-throughput TCR-beta CDR3 sequencing by Adaptive Biotechnologies. The original pipeline was this. Adaptive's ImmunoSEQ software supplied the TCR sequencing data for about 18 patients, while MiXCR and VDJtools were used to process three other patients. To correct CD4 versus CD8 sorting errors, sequences present in both subsets at a frequency ratio below 5:1 were removed. CDR3 nucleotide sequences shared between donor and recipient were removed because the origin of such sequences could not be assigned. At least 2-fold expansion over unstimulated cells and a minimum CFSE-low frequency of 0.002% (template counts) or 0.001% (read counts) were required for clones to be classified as alloreactive. Mappable clones were those detected in sequenced pre-transplant spleen, lymph node, or MLR CFSE-low populations of the donor or recipient. The cumulative frequency of alloreactive clones was calculated as a percentage of all sequences, weighted by copy number. The table comes from immuneACCESS by way of TCRdb, which keeps in-frame sequences with V and J called. Part of the clones is missing from these tables; in studies checked, under half for an unresolved V gene and the rest for unknown reasons. The DNA was the basis for D and trimming; V, J and clone size are from that table. This sample is represented by 90,000 to 120,000 clones; roughly 87% of them were singletons. The top ten clones comprise over 0.6% of the sample.

The sample's time point label is to be understood as: cells obtained before transplantation from donor or recipient. CD3+CD4+ and CD3+CD8+ populations were FACS-sorted from unstimulated pre-transplant donor and recipient cells taken from spleen or lymph nodes. About this clone: The target of this receptor is not known. Base qualities were left out, and no much larger clone turns up one base away.

The clonotype comes from a human donor who was the organ donor for an intestinal transplant. The source material was unstimulated CD4+ T cells sorted from spleen or lymph node cells, sampled before transplant.

Here the CDR3 is given as CASSLESGGRYEQYF. The bases read TGTGCCAGCAGCTTGGAGTCAGGGGGCCGCTACGAGCAGTACTTC. The chain uses TRBV5-4 and TRBJ2-7; the central 8 bases match TRBD1. CDR1 SGHNT and CDR2 YYREEE are derived from the germline V gene (reference sequence). Trimmed from V: 0 bases; trimmed from J: 3 bases; junction bases lacking a gene match: 5. The CDR3, from cysteine to phenylalanine, totals 15 residues. The CDR3 DNA has 45 bases and is translated from base 1.